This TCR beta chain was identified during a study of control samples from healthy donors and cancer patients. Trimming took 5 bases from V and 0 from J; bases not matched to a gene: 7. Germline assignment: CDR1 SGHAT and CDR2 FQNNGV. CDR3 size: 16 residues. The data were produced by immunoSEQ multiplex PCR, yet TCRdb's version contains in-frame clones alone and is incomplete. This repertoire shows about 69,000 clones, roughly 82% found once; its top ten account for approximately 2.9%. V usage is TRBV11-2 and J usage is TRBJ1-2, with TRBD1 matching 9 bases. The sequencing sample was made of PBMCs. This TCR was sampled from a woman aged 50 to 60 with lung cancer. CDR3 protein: CASSPGRDRANYGYTF. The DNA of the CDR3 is TGTGCCAGCAGCCCGGGCCGGGACAGGGCTAACTATGGCTACACCTTC.